One T cell receptor beta chain is described in this entry. The antigen remains undetermined. The source of the sample is a study of cytomegalovirus exposure and HLA in healthy donors. Profiling relied on immunoSEQ multiplex PCR, and the TCRdb table lists in-frame clones only, not all of them. The repertoire holds some 98,000 clones, with over 75% as singletons. The study, taken as a whole, reports: Diagnosis of cytomegalovirus status made by the classifier reportedly showed high specificity and sensitivity. Among TCR beta chains, those listed as cytomegalovirus-associated numbered under 200. Specificity for CMV antigens was confirmed in vitro for three of the CMV-associated chains.

This CDR3 contains 17 residues. V was clipped by 4 bases and J by 4 bases; unmatched bases: 12. Germline loops: CDR1 SGHRS, CDR2 YFSETQ. This rearrangement joins TRBV5-1 to TRBJ1-5, with 9 bases matching TRBD1. The sequence was obtained from a man between 18 and 29 years old in good health and CMV-seropositive. Material: PBMCs. The CDR3: CASSPRRDRVANQPQHF. In DNA, the CDR3 is TGCGCCAGCAGCCCCCGCCGGGACAGGGTGGCAAATCAGCCCCAGCATTTT.